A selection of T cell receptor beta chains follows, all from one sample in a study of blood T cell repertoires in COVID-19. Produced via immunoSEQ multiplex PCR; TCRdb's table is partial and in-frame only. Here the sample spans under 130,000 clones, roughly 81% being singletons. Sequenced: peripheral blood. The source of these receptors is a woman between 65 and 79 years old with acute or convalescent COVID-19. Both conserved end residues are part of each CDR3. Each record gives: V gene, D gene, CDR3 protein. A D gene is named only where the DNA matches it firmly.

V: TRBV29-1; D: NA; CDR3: CSAPSRGNYGYTF
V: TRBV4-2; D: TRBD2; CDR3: CASSVGGMQETQYF
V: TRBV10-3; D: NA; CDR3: CAIRATATTGNTIYF
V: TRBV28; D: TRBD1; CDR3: CASSLLIKRTGAGANVLTF
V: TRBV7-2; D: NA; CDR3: CASSLGLATNEQYF
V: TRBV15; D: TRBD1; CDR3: CATSREGQSYEQYF
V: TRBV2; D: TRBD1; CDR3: CASTGGDGYTF
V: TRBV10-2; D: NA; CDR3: CASGSARELPYEQYF
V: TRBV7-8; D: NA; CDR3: CASSLARGTEAFF
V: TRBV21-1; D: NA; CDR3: CASSPGGHREIAKNIQYF
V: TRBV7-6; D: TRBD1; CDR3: CASSLGTGENSPLHF
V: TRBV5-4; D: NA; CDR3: CASSQGIRPNTGELFF
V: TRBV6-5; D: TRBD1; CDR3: CASSGGTGSGNTIYF
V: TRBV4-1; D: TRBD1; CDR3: CASSQEGQGREKLFF
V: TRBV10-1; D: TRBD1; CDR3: CASSDRTGAATGELFF
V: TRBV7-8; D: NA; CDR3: CATTSITVQETQYF
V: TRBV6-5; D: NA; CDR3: CASSYSWRSHGNEQFF
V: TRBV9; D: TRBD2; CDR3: CASSVAGLAGGQETQYF
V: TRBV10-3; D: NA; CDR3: CAISEGGSYYEQYF
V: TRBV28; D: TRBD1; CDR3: CASSPGQVGEQYF
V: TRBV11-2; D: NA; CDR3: CASSLYTGELFF
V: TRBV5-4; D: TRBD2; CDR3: CASSYTRGTSTEDEQFF
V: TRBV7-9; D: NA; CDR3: CASSFSGTEAFF
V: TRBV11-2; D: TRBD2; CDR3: CASSLDILAGTGELFF
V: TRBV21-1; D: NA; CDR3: CASSKGTGVLGYGYTF
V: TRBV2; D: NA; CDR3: CASTGGPRANSPLHF
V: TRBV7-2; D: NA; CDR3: CASSYYGGTDTQYF
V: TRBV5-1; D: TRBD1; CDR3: CASSLVFGDSLDTQYF
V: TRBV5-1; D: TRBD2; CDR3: CASSPEGRGGTDTQYF
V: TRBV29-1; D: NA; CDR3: CSVGTDQETQYF
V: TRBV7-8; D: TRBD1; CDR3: CASSLAGQGQETQYF
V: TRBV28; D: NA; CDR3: CASQGGGNQPQHF
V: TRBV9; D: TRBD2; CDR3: CASSPLAGGPNEQFF
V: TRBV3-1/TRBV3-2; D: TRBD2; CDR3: CASSPSGQETQYF
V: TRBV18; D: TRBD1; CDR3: CASSPLRDSGEQFF
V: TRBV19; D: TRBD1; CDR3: CASTSPTGAGYEQYF
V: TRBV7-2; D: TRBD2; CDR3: CASSQSGATYNEQFF